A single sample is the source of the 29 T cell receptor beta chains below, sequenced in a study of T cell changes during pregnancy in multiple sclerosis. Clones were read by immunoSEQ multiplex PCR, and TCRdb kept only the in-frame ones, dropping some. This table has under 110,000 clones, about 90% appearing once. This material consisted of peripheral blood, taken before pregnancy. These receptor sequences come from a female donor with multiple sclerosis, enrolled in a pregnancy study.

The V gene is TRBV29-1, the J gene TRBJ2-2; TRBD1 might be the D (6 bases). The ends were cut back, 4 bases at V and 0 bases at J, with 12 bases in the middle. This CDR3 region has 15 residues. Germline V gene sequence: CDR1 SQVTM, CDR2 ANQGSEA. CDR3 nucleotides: TGCAGCGTTGCAGGGACATCCGCGAACACCGGGGAGCTGTTTTTT. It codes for CSVAGTSANTGELFF.

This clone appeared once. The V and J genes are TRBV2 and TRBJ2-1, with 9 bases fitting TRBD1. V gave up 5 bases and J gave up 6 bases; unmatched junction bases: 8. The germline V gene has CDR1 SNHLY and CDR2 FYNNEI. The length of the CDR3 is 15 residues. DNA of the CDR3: TGTGCCAGCAGTCCCGGGACAGGGCGCAGCAATGAGCAGTTCTTC. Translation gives CASSPGTGRSNEQFF.

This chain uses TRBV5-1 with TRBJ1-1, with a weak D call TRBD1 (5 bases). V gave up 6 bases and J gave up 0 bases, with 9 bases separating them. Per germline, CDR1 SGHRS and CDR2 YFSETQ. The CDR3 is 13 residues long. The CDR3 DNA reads TGCGCCAGCAAAGGGGAAGTGAACACTGAAGCTTTCTTT. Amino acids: CASKGEVNTEAFF.

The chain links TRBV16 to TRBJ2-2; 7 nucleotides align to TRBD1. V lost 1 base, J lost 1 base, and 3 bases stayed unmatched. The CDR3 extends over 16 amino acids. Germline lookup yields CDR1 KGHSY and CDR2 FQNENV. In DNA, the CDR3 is TGTGCCAGCAGCCAATTGACAGGGAGGAACACCGGGGAGCTGTTTTTT. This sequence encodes CASSQLTGRNTGELFF. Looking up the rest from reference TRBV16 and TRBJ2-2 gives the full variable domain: GEEVAQTPKHLVRGEGQKAKLYCAPIKGHSYVFWYQQVLKNEFKFLISFQNENVFDETGMPKERFSAKCLPNSPCSLEIQATKLEDSAVYFCASSQLTGRNTGELFFGEGSRLTVL.

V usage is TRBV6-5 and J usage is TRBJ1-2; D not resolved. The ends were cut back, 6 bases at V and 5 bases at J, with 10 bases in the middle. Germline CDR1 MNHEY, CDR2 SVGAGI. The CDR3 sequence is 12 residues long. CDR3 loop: CASSGRAYGYTF. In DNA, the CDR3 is TGTGCCAGCAGCGGGAGGGCATATGGCTACACCTTC.

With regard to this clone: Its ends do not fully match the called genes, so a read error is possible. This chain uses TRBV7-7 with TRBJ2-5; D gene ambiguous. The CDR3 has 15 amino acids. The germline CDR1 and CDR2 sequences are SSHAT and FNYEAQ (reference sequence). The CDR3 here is CASSLGLAEQETQYF. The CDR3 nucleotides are TGTGCTAGCAGCTTAGGATTGGCAGAACAAGAGACCCAGTACTTC.

The DNA for the CDR3 is TGTGCCAGCAGGACGGGACAGAACTATGGCTACACCTTC. Protein sequence: CASRTGQNYGYTF. This chain connects TRBV6-5 to TRBJ1-2; TRBD1 matches 7 bases. From germline, CDR1 is MNHEY and CDR2 SVGAGI. With 6 bases clipped from V and 2 bases from J, the junction kept 3 bases outside the gene matches. The CDR3 is made up of 13 amino acids.

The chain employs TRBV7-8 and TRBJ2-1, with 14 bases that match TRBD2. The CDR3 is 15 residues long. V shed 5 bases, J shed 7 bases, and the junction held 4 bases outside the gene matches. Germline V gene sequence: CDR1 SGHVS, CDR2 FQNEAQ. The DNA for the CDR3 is TGTGCCAGCAGCCCCCGGACTAGCGGGGGGAATGAGCAGTTCTTC. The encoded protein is CASSPRTSGGNEQFF.

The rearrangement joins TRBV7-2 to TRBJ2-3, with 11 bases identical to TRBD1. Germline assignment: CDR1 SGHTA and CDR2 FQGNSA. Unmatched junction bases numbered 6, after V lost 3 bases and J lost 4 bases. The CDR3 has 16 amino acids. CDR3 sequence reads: CASSLGDRGRPDTQYF. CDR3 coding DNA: TGTGCCAGCAGCTTGGGGGACAGGGGGAGGCCAGATACGCAGTATTTT.

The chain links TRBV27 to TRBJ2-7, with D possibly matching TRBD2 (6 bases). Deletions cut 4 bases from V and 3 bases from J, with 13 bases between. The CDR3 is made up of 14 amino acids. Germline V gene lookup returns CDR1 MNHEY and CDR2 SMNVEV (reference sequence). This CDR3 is CASSSGGVIYEQYF. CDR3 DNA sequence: TGTGCCAGCAGTTCAGGCGGGGTGATCTACGAGCAGTACTTC.

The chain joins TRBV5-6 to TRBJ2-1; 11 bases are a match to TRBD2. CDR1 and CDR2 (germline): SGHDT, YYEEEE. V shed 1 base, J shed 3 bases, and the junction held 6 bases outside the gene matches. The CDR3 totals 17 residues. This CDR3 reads CASSLRVGTSGYNEQFF. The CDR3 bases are TGTGCCAGCAGCTTGAGGGTAGGGACTAGCGGCTACAATGAGCAGTTCTTC.

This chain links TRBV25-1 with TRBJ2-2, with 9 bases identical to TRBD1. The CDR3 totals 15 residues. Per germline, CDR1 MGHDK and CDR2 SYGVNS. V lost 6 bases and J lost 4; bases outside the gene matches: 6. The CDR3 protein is CASSQTTGGTGELFF. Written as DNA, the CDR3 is TGTGCCAGCAGCCAAACGACAGGGGGCACCGGGGAGCTGTTTTTT.

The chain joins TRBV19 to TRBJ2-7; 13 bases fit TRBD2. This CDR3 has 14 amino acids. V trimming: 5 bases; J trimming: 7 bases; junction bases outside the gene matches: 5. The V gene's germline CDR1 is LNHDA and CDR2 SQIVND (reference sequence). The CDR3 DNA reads TGTGCCAGTAGTGACCCGGGACTAGCGGGGGAGCAGTACTTC. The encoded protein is CASSDPGLAGEQYF.

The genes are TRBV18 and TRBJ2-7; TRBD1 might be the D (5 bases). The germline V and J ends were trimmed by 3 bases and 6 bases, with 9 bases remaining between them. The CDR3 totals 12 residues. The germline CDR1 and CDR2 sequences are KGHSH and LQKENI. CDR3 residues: CASSPGHFEQYF. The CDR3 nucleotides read TGTGCCAGCTCACCCGGACATTTCGAGCAGTACTTC.

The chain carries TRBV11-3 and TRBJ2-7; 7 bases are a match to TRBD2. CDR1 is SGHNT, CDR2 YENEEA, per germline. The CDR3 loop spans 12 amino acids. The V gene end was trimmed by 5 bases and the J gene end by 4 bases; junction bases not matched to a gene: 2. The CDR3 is CASSLSGYEQYF. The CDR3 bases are TGTGCCAGCAGCCTTAGCGGGTACGAGCAGTACTTC.

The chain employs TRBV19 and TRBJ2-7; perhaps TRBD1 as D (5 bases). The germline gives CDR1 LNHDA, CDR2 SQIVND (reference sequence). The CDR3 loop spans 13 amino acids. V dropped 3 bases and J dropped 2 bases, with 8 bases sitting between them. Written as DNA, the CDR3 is TGTGCCAGTAGTATCACAGGTACCTACGAGCAGTACTTC. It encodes CASSITGTYEQYF.

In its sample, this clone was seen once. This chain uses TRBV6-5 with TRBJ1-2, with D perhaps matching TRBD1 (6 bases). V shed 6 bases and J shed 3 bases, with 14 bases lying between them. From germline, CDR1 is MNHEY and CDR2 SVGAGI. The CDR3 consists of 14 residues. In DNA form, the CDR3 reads TGTGCCAGCAGCCGGGACAACGCAGACTATGGCTACACCTTC. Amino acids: CASSRDNADYGYTF.

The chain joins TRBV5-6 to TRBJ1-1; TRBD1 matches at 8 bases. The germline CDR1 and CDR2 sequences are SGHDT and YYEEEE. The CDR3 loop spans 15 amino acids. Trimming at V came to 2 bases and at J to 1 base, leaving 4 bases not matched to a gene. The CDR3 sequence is CASSFRGRANTEAFF. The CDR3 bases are TGTGCCAGCAGCTTCAGGGGGCGCGCGAACACTGAAGCTTTCTTT.

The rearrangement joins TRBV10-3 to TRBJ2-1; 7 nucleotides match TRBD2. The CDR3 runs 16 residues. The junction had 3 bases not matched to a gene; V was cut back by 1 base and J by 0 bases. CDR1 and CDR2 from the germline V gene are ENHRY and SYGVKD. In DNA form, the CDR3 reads TGTGCCATCAGTGAGTGGGGGGGTAACTCCTACAATGAGCAGTTCTTC. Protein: CAISEWGGNSYNEQFF.

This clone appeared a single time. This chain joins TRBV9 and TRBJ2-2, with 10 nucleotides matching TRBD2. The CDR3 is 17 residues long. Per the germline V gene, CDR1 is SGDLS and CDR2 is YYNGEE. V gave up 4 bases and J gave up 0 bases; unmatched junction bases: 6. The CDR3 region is CASSTPTSGANTGELFF. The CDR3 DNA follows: TGTGCCAGCAGCACCCCCACTAGCGGGGCGAACACCGGGGAGCTGTTTTTT.

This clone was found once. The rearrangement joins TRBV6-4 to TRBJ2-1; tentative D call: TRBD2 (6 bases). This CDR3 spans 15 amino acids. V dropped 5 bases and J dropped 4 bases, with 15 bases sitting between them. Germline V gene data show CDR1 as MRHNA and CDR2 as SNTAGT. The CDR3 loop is CASSPGTPGYNEQFF. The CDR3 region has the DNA TGTGCCAGCAGTCCCGGGACTCCGGGGTACAATGAGCAGTTCTTC.

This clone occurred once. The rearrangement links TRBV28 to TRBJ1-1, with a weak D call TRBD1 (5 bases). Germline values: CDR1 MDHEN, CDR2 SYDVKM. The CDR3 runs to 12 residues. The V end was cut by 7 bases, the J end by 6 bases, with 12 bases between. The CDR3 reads CASILPRAEAFF. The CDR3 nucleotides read TGTGCCAGCATCCTCCCCAGGGCTGAAGCTTTCTTT.

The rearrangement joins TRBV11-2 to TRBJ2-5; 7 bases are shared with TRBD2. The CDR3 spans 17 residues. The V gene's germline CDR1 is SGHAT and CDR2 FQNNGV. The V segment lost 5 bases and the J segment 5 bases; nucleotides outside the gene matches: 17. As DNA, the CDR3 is TGTGCCAGCAGCACGGGGAGGGCGGGTGCAGTAAGCGAGACCCAGTACTTC. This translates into CASSTGRAGAVSETQYF.

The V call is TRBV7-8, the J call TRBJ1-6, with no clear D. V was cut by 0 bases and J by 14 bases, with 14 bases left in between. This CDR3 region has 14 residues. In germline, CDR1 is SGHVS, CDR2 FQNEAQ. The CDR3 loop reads CASSLAEDFSALHF. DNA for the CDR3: TGTGCCAGCAGCTTAGCCGAGGACTTTTCGGCCCTCCACTTT.

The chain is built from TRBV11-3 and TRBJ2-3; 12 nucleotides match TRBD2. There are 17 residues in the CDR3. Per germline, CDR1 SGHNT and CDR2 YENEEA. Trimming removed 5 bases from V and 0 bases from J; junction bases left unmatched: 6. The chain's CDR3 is CASSNSLAGGSTDTQYF. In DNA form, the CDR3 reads TGTGCCAGCAGCAATTCCCTAGCGGGGGGGAGCACAGATACGCAGTATTTT. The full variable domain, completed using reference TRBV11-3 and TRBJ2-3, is EAGVVQSPRYKIIEKKQPVAFWCNPISGHNTLYWYLQNLGQGPELLIRYENEEAVDDSQLPKDRFSAERLKGVDSTLKIQPAELGDSAVYLCASSNSLAGGSTDTQYFGPGTRLTVL.

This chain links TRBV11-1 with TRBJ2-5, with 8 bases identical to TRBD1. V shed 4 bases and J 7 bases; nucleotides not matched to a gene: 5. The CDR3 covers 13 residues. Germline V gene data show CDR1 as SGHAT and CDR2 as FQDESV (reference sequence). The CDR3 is CASSSGQVWTQYF. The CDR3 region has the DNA TGTGCCAGCAGCTCGGGACAGGTGTGGACCCAGTACTTC.

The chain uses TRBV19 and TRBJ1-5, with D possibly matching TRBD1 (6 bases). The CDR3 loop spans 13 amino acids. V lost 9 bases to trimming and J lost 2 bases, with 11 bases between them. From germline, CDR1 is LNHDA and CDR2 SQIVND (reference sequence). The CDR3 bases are TGTGCCAGCCAGGGGTTGGGCAATCAGCCCCAGCATTTT. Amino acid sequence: CASQGLGNQPQHF.

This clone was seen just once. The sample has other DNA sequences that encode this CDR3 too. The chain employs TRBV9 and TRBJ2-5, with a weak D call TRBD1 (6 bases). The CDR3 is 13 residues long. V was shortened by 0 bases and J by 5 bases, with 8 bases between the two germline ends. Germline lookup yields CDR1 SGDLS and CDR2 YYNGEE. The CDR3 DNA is TGTGCCAGCAGCGTAGCTACAGGGGAGACCCAGTACTTC. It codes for CASSVATGETQYF.

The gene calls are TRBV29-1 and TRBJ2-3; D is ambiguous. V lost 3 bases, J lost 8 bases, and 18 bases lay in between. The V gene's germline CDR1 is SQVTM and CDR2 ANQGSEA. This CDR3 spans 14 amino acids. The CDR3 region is CSVEGGEALFTQYF. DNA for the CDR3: TGCAGCGTTGAGGGTGGTGAAGCGTTGTTTACGCAGTATTTT.